This T cell receptor beta chain was documented in a study of Graves' ophthalmopathy and Graves' hyperthyroidism. Study context: The blood sample was drawn at first diagnosis and before any treatment.

PBMCs originated in roughly 10 ml of fresh peripheral blood. This clonotype occurred many times. Its antigen is as yet unknown. Investigators amplified TCR beta CDR3 regions from RNA transcripts. HTBI primers were used in a first-round RT-PCR, which preceded a second-round multiplex PCR. TCRdb itself ran the multiplex PCR reads through MiXCR, one entry per CDR3 protein. Seen here are a few hundred thousand distinct CDR3 sequences, roughly a fifth observed once, and the top ten hold approximately 40%. Study-wide results and limits: Blood also carried most expanded thyroid clonotypes exceeding 0.001 frequency. For separating ophthalmopathy from stable hyperthyroidism, a 13-signature model gave 85% to 90% sensitivity and approximately 76% specificity.

This CDR3 is built from 16 residues. Looked up from germline, CDR1 is MGHRA and CDR2 is YSYEKL. With V trimmed by 2 bases and J by 2 bases, 8 bases remained unmatched. The chain carries TRBV4-1 and TRBJ2-7; 8 nucleotides line up with TRBD2. The TCR sequence derives from a woman aged 50 to 60 with Graves' ophthalmopathy. The sample comprised peripheral blood. As DNA, the CDR3 is TGCGCCAGCAGCCAACTTATAGCGGGATTAACCTACGAGCAGTACTTC. It is translated as CASSQLIAGLTYEQYF.